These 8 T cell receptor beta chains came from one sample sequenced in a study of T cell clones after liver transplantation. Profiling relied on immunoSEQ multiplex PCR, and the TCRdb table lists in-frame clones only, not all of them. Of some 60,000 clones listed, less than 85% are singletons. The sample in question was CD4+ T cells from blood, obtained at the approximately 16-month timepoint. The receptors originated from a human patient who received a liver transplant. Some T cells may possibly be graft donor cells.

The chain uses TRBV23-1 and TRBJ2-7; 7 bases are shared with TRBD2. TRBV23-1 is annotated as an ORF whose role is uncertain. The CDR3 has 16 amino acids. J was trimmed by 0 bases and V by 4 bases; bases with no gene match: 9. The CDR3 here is CASSPQRAGSSYEQYV. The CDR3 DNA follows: TGCGCCAGCAGTCCCCAAAGAGCGGGAAGCTCCTACGAGCAGTACGTC.

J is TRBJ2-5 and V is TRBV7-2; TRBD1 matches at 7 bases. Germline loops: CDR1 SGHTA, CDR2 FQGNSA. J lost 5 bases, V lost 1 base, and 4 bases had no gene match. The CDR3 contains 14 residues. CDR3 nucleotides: TGTGCCAGCAGCTTAGGGACAGGTGGGGAGACCCAGTACTTC. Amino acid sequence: CASSLGTGGETQYF.

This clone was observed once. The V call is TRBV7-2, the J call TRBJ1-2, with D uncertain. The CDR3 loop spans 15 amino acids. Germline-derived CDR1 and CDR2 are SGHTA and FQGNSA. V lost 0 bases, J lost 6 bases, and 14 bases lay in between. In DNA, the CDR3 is TGTGCCAGCAGCTTAGCGCCAGGCAAGACGGATGGCTACACCTTC. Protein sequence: CASSLAPGKTDGYTF.

The CDR3: CATTGQANSPLHF. Written as DNA, the CDR3 is TGTGCCACTACGGGGCAGGCGAATTCACCCCTCCACTTT. V is TRBV6-1 and J is TRBJ1-6; tentatively, D is TRBD1 (5 bases). The V end lost 10 bases, the J end lost 7 bases, and 14 bases lay between the germline ends. This CDR3 has 13 residues. Looked up from germline, CDR1 is MNHNS and CDR2 is SASEGT.

The DNA of the CDR3 is TGTGCCAGCAGTGAACAGATAGAGGTCGGGGAGCTGTTTTTT. The encoded protein is CASSEQIEVGELFF. V and J are TRBV6-1 and TRBJ2-2; D gene unclear. Germline loops: CDR1 MNHNS, CDR2 SASEGT. The V gene lost 2 bases and the J gene lost 7 bases, with 11 bases spanning the gap. The length of the CDR3 is 14 residues.

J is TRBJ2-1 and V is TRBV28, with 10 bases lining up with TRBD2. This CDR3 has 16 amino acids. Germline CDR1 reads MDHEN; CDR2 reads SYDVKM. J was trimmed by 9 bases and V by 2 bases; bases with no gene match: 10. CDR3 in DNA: TGTGCCAGCAGTTTAGGCTTAGCGGGGGGCGTAGGTGAGCAGTTCTTC. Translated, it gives CASSLGLAGGVGEQFF.

The CDR3 loop is CASSLVGSGTSGRIEQFF. The CDR3 coding sequence is TGTGCCAGCAGCTTAGTTGGCTCCGGGACTAGCGGGAGAATTGAGCAGTTCTTC. The J gene is TRBJ2-1, the V gene TRBV11-2; the match to TRBD2 covers 14 bases. The germline V gene has CDR1 SGHAT and CDR2 FQNNGV. CDR3 length equals 18 residues. J lost 9 bases, V lost 1 base, and 11 bases had no gene match.

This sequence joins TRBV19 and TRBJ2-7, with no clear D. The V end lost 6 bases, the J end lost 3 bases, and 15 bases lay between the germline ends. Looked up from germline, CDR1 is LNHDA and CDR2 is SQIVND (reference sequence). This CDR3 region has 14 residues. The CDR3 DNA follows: TGTGCCAGTAGCCGTCATCAGGAAAGCTACGAGCAGTACTTC. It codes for CASSRHQESYEQYF.